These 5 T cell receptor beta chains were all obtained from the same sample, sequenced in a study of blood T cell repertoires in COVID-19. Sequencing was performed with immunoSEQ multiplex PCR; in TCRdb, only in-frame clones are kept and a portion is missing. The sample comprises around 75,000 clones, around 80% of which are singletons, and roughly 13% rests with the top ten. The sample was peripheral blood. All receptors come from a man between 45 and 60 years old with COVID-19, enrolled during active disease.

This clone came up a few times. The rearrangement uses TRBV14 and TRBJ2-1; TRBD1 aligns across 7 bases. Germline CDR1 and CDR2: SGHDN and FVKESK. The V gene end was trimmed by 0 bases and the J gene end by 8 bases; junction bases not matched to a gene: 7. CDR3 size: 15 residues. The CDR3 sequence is CASSQDPGQFYEQFF. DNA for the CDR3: TGTGCCAGCAGCCAAGACCCGGGACAGTTCTATGAGCAGTTCTTC. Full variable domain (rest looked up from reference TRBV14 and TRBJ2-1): EAGVTQFPSHSVIEKGQTVTLRCDPISGHDNLYWYRRVMGKEIKFLLHFVKESKQDESGMPNNRFLAERTGGTYSTLKVQPAELEDSGVYFCASSQDPGQFYEQFFGPGTRLTVL.

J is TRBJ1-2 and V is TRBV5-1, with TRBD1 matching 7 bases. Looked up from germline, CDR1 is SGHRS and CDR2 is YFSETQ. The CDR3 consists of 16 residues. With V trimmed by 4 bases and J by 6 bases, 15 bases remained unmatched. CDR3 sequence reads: CASSLYQGGGLNGYTF. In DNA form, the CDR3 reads TGCGCCAGCAGCCTCTATCAGGGGGGCGGGTTAAATGGCTACACCTTC.

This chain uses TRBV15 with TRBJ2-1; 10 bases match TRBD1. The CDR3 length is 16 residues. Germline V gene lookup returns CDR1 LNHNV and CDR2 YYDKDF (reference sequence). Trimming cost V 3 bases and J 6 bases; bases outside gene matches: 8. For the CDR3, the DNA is TGTGCCACCAGCAGGGGAACCGGGACAGGGGTCAATGAGCAGTTCTTC. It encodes CATSRGTGTGVNEQFF.

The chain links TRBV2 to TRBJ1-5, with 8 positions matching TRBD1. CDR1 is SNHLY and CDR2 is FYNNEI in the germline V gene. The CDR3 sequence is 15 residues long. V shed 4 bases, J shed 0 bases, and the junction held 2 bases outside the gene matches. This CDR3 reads CASSGQGISNQPQHF. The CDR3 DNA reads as TGTGCCAGCAGTGGACAGGGGATTAGCAATCAGCCCCAGCATTTT. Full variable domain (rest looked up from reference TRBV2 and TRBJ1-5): EPEVTQTPSHQVTQMGQEVILRCVPISNHLYFYWYRQILGQKVEFLVSFYNNEISEKSEIFDDQFSVERPDGSNFTLKIRSTKLEDSAMYFCASSGQGISNQPQHFGDGTRLSIL.

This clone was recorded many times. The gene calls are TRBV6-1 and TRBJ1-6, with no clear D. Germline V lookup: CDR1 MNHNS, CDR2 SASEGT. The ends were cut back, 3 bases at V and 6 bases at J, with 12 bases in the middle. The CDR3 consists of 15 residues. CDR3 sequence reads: CASSDNPGPNSPLHF. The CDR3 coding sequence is TGTGCCAGCAGTGACAACCCAGGCCCTAATTCACCCCTCCACTTT.